These T cell receptor beta chains were read from a single sample in a study of graft-versus-host responses after intestinal transplantation. Generated by immunoSEQ multiplex PCR, the TCRdb table keeps only in-frame clones and is missing some. The sample contains roughly 62,000 clones, around nine tenths of which appear only once. The sample here was PBMCs, taken roughly 120 days after intestinal transplantation. The receptors shown here come from a human patient who received an intestinal transplant, so some T cells may come from the graft donor. Each CDR3 is given with its conserved first and last residue. The D gene is left open where the match is weak. Clone size appears in some rows only: once, few, many, or a class for an expanded clone.

J | V | D | size | CDR3 | DNA
TRBJ1-1 | TRBV19 | TRBD1 | NA | CASSIRAGGNTEAFF | TGTGCCAGTAGTATCCGGGCAGGGGGGAACACTGAAGCTTTCTTT
TRBJ2-7 | TRBV7-9 | TRBD2 | NA | CASSPRWTSSPYEQYF | TGTGCCAGCAGCCCCCGCTGGACTAGTTCCCCCTACGAGCAGTACTTC
TRBJ2-1 | TRBV27 | NA | NA | CASSRGSSYNEQFF | TGTGCCAGCAGTCGGGGGAGCTCCTACAATGAGCAGTTCTTC
TRBJ2-3 | TRBV5-1 | TRBD2 | NA | CASSLGSGGSTDTQYF | TGCGCCAGCAGCTTGGGGAGCGGGGGAAGCACAGATACGCAGTATTTT
TRBJ1-5 | TRBV2 | NA | NA | CASKDSSYRLNQPQHF | TGTGCCAGCAAAGACAGCTCTTACCGCCTCAATCAGCCCCAGCATTTT
TRBJ2-3 | TRBV10-1 | NA | NA | CASSAPLVTDTQYF | TGCGCCAGCAGCGCCCCCCTTGTCACAGATACGCAGTATTTT
TRBJ1-4 | TRBV7-8 | NA | NA | CASSLAIRDAYEKLFF | TGTGCCAGCAGCTTAGCGATACGGGATGCGTATGAAAAACTGTTTTTT
TRBJ1-1 | TRBV19 | NA | NA | CASSIEPGITEAFF | TGTGCCAGTAGTATAGAGCCGGGAATCACTGAAGCTTTCTTT
TRBJ1-1 | TRBV6-1 | NA | NA | CASTPGRSYTEAFF | TGTGCCAGCACCCCCGGCCGGAGTTACACTGAAGCTTTCTTT
TRBJ1-2 | TRBV7-9 | TRBD1 | few | CASENTGGAHGYTF | TGTGCCAGCGAGAACACAGGGGGCGCGCATGGCTACACCTTC
TRBJ2-6 | TRBV7-9 | NA | NA | CASWGSGANVLTF | TGTGCCAGCTGGGGCTCTGGGGCCAACGTCCTGACTTTC
TRBJ2-1 | TRBV28 | TRBD2 | NA | CASSLRRMEGTSDEQFF | TGTGCCAGCAGTTTAAGGAGGATGGAGGGGACTAGCGATGAGCAGTTCTTC
TRBJ2-4 | TRBV10-2 | TRBD1 | few | CASSERGAGGANIQYF | TGCGCCAGCAGTGAGAGGGGGGCAGGGGGCGCAAACATTCAGTACTTC
TRBJ2-7 | TRBV6-1 | NA | NA | CASSESWGGPSYEQYF | TGTGCCAGCAGTGAAAGTTGGGGCGGTCCCTCCTACGAGCAGTACTTC
TRBJ1-4 | TRBV18 | NA | once | CASSPSREKLFF | TGTGCCAGCTCACCATCGAGGGAAAAACTGTTTTTT
TRBJ1-1 | TRBV25-1 | TRBD1 | NA | CASIGQGGTEAFF | TGTGCCAGTATTGGACAGGGCGGCACTGAAGCTTTCTTT
TRBJ2-3 | TRBV5-1 | TRBD2 | NA | CASNRGSGGPTDTQYF | TGCGCCAGCAACCGGGGTAGCGGGGGGCCCACAGATACGCAGTATTTT
TRBJ2-7 | TRBV28 | NA | NA | CATQTRVEQYF | TGTGCCACCCAGACCCGGGTAGAGCAGTACTTC
TRBJ1-6 | TRBV28 | NA | NA | CASSPLAAALHF | TGTGCCAGCAGTCCCCTAGCGGCAGCCCTCCACTTT
TRBJ2-7 | TRBV29-1 | TRBD2 | NA | CSASGTSGSYEQYF | TGCAGCGCATCTGGGACTAGCGGGAGTTACGAGCAGTACTTC
TRBJ2-1 | TRBV28 | NA | NA | CASSLFDGSEQFF | TGTGCCAGCAGTTTATTTGATGGGAGTGAGCAGTTCTTC
TRBJ1-1 | TRBV5-1 | NA | NA | CASSLDGFGTEAFF | TGCGCCAGCAGCTTGGACGGCTTCGGGACTGAAGCTTTCTTT
TRBJ2-7 | TRBV7-2 | TRBD1 | NA | CASSRTSGTDRYEQYF | TGTGCCAGCAGCCGAACTTCCGGGACAGACCGCTACGAGCAGTACTTC
TRBJ1-6 | TRBV19 | NA | NA | CASSIGDRSSSYNSPLHF | TGTGCCAGTAGTATCGGAGACAGGTCGAGCTCCTATAATTCACCCCTCCACTTT
TRBJ1-2 | TRBV15 | NA | NA | CATSRDTNYGYTF | TGTGCCACCAGCAGAGATACTAACTATGGCTACACCTTC
TRBJ2-7 | TRBV15 | TRBD1 | NA | CATSTAIGTGGFYEQYF | TGTGCCACCAGCACAGCGATCGGGACAGGGGGCTTTTACGAGCAGTACTTC
TRBJ2-5 | TRBV6-5 | NA | NA | CATTGGGGETQYF | TGTGCCACCACCGGAGGGGGCGGAGAGACCCAGTACTTC
TRBJ2-7 | TRBV21-1 | NA | NA | CASLVRLAGYEQYF | TGTGCCAGCCTCGTGAGACTAGCGGGCTACGAGCAGTACTTC
TRBJ1-1 | TRBV2 | NA | NA | CASRAELGGDTEAFF | TGTGCCAGCAGGGCTGAATTGGGGGGGGATACTGAAGCTTTCTTT
TRBJ2-5 | TRBV19 | TRBD1 | NA | CASSIPQGGGETQYF | TGTGCCAGTAGTATCCCACAGGGGGGAGGTGAGACCCAGTACTTC
TRBJ2-6 | TRBV2 | NA | NA | CASSEGVLAGANVLTF | TGTGCCAGCAGTGAAGGGGTCCTCGCCGGGGCCAACGTCCTGACTTTC
TRBJ2-2 | TRBV2 | TRBD1 | NA | CASSDGTGRGELFF | TGTGCCAGCAGTGACGGGACAGGCCGCGGGGAGCTGTTTTTT
TRBJ2-7 | TRBV28 | NA | NA | CASSFGTLTYEQYF | TGTGCCAGCAGTTTCGGGACACTTACCTACGAGCAGTACTTC
TRBJ1-5 | TRBV9 | NA | NA | CASSVEGSGGPNQPQHF | TGTGCCAGCAGCGTAGAAGGTTCGGGAGGGCCCAATCAGCCCCAGCATTTT
TRBJ1-2 | TRBV6-6 | TRBD1 | NA | CASSTGTGKYGYTF | TGTGCCAGCAGTACCGGGACAGGGAAGTATGGCTACACCTTC
TRBJ1-3 | TRBV7-9 | TRBD1 | NA | CASSLGQGGNTIYF | TGTGCCAGCAGCCTAGGACAGGGGGGAAACACCATATATTTT
TRBJ1-2 | TRBV20-1 | NA | NA | CSASVGRGYTF | TGCAGTGCTAGTGTGGGGCGCGGCTACACCTTC
TRBJ1-2 | TRBV19 | NA | NA | CASCQNLVTGYTF | TGTGCCAGTTGTCAGAACCTGGTAACGGGCTACACCTTC
TRBJ1-2 | TRBV4-2 | NA | medium-sized | CASSPRTINYGYTF | TGTGCCAGCAGCCCTCGGACGATTAACTATGGCTACACCTTC
TRBJ2-2 | TRBV9 | NA | once | CASSVLGTDTGELFF | TGTGCCAGCAGCGTTCTGGGGACCGACACCGGGGAGCTGTTTTTT
TRBJ2-7 | TRBV7-3 | NA | NA | CASSLNRQTAEQYF | TGTGCCAGCAGCTTAAACCGACAGACCGCCGAGCAGTACTTC
TRBJ2-1 | TRBV6-5 | TRBD2 | NA | CASSYSPAGGNEQFF | TGTGCCAGCAGTTACTCTCCGGCGGGGGGGAATGAGCAGTTCTTC
TRBJ2-5 | TRBV10-1 | TRBD2 | NA | CASSFAGEETQYF | TGCGCCAGCTCATTCGCGGGAGAAGAGACCCAGTACTTC
TRBJ2-7 | TRBV11-3 | TRBD2 | NA | CASSLALAGVSENYEQYF | TGTGCCAGCAGCTTAGCTCTAGCGGGAGTCTCCGAGAACTACGAGCAGTACTTC
TRBJ2-7 | TRBV27 | NA | NA | CASSSHEQYF | TGTGCCAGCAGTTCTCACGAGCAGTACTTC
TRBJ1-1 | TRBV30 | NA | NA | CAWNEGLGTEAFF | TGTGCCTGGAATGAAGGGTTGGGCACTGAAGCTTTCTTT
TRBJ2-7 | TRBV11-3 | NA | NA | CASSSQLGGEQYF | TGTGCCAGCAGCTCCCAACTAGGGGGCGAGCAGTACTTC
TRBJ1-3 | TRBV7-9 | NA | NA | CASRTPGSTIYF | TGTGCCAGCAGGACCCCAGGGAGCACCATATATTTT
TRBJ2-7 | TRBV18 | TRBD1 | NA | CASSPRDRGREQYF | TGTGCCAGCTCACCACGGGACAGGGGGCGCGAGCAGTACTTC
TRBJ2-7 | TRBV27 | NA | NA | CASISSQGPVEQYF | TGTGCCAGCATTAGCTCTCAGGGACCGGTCGAGCAGTACTTC
TRBJ2-1 | TRBV28 | TRBD2 | NA | CASGLAGHNEQFF | TGTGCCAGCGGACTAGCGGGGCATAATGAGCAGTTCTTC
TRBJ2-5 | TRBV5-1 | TRBD2 | NA | CASSLGTSGVETQYF | TGCGCCAGCAGCCTGGGGACTAGCGGGGTAGAGACCCAGTACTTC
TRBJ2-5 | TRBV28 | NA | NA | CASSSRDRGGETQYF | TGTGCCAGCAGTTCAAGGGACAGAGGAGGGGAGACCCAGTACTTC
TRBJ2-1 | TRBV19 | TRBD2 | NA | CASSTGTTSNEQFF | TGTGCCAGTAGTACCGGGACTACATCAAATGAGCAGTTCTTC
TRBJ2-7 | TRBV6-5 | NA | NA | CASSGSGDPYEQYF | TGTGCCAGCAGTGGATCGGGGGATCCCTACGAGCAGTACTTC
TRBJ1-3 | TRBV15 | NA | NA | CATSGGTGSGNTIYF | TGTGCCACCAGCGGCGGAACAGGCTCTGGAAACACCATATATTTT
TRBJ2-2 | TRBV28 | NA | NA | CASRRLVSGELFF | TGTGCCAGCAGACGACTAGTTTCCGGGGAGCTGTTTTTT